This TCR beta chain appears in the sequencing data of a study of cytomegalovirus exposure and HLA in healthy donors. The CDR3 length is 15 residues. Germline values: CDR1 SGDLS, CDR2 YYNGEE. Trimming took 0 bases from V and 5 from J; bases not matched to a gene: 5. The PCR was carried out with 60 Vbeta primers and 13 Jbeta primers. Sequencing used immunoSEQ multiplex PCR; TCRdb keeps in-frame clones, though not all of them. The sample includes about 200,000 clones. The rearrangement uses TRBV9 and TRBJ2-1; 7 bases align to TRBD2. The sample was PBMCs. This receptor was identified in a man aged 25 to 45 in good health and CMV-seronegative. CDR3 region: CASSVGAGANNEQFF. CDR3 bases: TGTGCCAGCAGCGTAGGGGCGGGAGCCAACAATGAGCAGTTCTTC.